This T cell receptor beta chain was sequenced during a study of blood T cell repertoires in COVID-19 (dated by TCRdb to the early 2020s). The study in broad terms: Samples covering the acute and convalescent phases of COVID-19 were provided by collaborators in the United States, Italy and Spain. The material from the prospective study consisted of cDNA or gDNA derived from T cells, B-cell-depleted T cells, or PBMCs. Subjects who had been exposed to COVID-19, were actively infected with it, or had recovered from it provided the deeply sampled blood TCRbeta repertoires that made up the dataset. The repertoires were released in a freely available public database meant as a resource for research on the immune response to SARS-CoV-2. The samples were drawn from the first 160 participants of the ongoing ImmuneRACE study and from some 1,300 subjects provided by 6 global collaborators. The sample metadata nearly always contained a de-identified subject ID, COVID-19 status, age in years and sex. Where available, HLA class I and class II types were obtained from metadata supplied by the sample provider rather than from assay-based typing.

For CDR1 and CDR2, the germline V gene (reference sequence) lists LNHDA and SQIVND. Spanning cysteine to phenylalanine, the CDR3 consists of 16 amino acids. The entry retains the CDR3 DNA only, 48 bases that are in frame from base 1. V drops 4 bases and J drops 0 bases, leaving 14 bases in between. In the prospective study, participants were about 18 to 89 years old, resided in about two dozen geographic areas of the United States, and were enrolled through a virtual design. Cohort assignment in the prospective study relied on participant-reported clinical history from a screening survey and a study questionnaire. Exposed participants were defined as having been in contact with someone with a PCR-confirmed or clinician-diagnosed COVID-19 case within 2 weeks of study entry. Each participant in the prospective study had whole blood, serum and a nasopharyngeal or oropharyngeal swab collected by mobile phlebotomists. Participants in the prospective study had the option to provide additional blood draws and questionnaires over a roughly two-month period. Before DNA extraction, prospective study blood samples were shipped either frozen or at room temperature.

TCRbeta CDR3 regions were amplified from genomic DNA by means of the immunoSEQ Assay, a bias-controlled multiplex PCR. The source study handled its data this way. The number of nucleated cells in each sample was estimated from the amplification of reference gene primers within the assay. Sequence reads were collapsed and filtered to measure the absolute abundance of every unique TCRbeta CDR3 rearrangement. For each sample, productive Simpson clonality was calculated by taking the square root of Simpson's diversity index across productive rearrangements. TCRdb's version of the immuneACCESS table is confined to in-frame rearrangements and falls short of the full clone set. An unresolved V gene accounts for under half of the shortfall where checked; the remainder is of unknown origin. V, J and clone size reflect that table, while D and trimming were determined from the DNA. The sample table lists 150,000 to 200,000 clones, approximately 80% of them with a count of one. Around 15% of the sample is held by the ten biggest clonotypes.

Turning to this clone: Its antigen target is currently unknown. Within one base of it there is no much larger clone, and no base qualities were kept.

Results the study describes overall, beyond this receptor: The amount of clinical and demographic metadata varied by source and participant and was provided uncurated.

Sequencing used PBMCs or T cells enriched from blood (not recorded which). This receptor was obtained from a man aged 55 to 70 who had been exposed to COVID-19. The V and J segments used are TRBV19 and TRBJ2-3, with TRBD2 perhaps the D gene, on 5 matching bases. The CDR3 reads as follows: CASSKAVTISTDTQYF. The sequenced DNA: TGTGCCAGTAGTAAGGCTGTGACTATCAGCACAGATACGCAGTATTTT.